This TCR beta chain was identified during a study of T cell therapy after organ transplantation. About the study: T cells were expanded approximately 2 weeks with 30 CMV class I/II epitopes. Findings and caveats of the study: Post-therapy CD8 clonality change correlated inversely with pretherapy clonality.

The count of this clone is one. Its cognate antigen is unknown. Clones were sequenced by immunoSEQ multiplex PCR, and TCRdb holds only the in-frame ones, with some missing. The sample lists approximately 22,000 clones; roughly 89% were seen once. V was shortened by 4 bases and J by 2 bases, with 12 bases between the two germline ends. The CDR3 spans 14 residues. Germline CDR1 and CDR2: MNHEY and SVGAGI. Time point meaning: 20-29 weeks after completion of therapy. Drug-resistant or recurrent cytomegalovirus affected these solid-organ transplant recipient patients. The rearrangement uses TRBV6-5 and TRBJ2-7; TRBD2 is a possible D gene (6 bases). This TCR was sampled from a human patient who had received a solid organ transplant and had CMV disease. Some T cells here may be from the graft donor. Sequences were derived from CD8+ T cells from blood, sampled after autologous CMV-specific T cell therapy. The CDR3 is CASSFGGGTYEQYF. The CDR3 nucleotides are TGTGCCAGCAGTTTTGGTGGGGGGACCTACGAGCAGTACTTC.